This paragraph reports one T cell receptor (beta chain). The CDR3 spans 16 residues. V dropped 5 bases and J dropped 2 bases, with 20 bases sitting between them. Germline V gene data show CDR1 as SGHNT and CDR2 as YYREEE (reference sequence). TCRdb keeps only in-frame clones here, not all; method: immunoSEQ multiplex PCR. The table has some 150,000 clones, around 92% seen once. The data were taken from a study of T cell responses to AZD1222 COVID-19 vaccine. The input for sequencing was peripheral blood, taken on day 0 of AZD1222 vaccination. The chain couples TRBV5-4 to TRBJ2-7; D ambiguous. This TCR was recovered from an adult in good health. CDR3 in amino acids: CASSFEAGGKPYEQYF. In DNA form, the CDR3 reads TGTGCCAGCAGTTTTGAGGCCGGCGGCAAGCCCTACGAGCAGTACTTC.